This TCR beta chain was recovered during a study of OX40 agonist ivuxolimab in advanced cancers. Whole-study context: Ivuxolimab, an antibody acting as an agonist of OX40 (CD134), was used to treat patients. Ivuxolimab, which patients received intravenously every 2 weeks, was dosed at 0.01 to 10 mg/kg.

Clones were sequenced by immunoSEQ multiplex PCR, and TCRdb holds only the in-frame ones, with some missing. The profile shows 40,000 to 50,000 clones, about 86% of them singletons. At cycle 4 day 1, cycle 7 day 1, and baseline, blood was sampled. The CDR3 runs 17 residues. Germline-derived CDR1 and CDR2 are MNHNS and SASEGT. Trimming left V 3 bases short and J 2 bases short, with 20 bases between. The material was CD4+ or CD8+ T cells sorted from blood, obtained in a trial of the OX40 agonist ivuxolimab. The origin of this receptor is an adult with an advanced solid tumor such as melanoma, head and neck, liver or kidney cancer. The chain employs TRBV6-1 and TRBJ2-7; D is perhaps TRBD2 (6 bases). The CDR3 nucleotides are TGTGCCAGCAGTGAGTTTGCCCCCGGGACGGGGGCCTACGAGCAGTACTTC. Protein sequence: CASSEFAPGTGAYEQYF.